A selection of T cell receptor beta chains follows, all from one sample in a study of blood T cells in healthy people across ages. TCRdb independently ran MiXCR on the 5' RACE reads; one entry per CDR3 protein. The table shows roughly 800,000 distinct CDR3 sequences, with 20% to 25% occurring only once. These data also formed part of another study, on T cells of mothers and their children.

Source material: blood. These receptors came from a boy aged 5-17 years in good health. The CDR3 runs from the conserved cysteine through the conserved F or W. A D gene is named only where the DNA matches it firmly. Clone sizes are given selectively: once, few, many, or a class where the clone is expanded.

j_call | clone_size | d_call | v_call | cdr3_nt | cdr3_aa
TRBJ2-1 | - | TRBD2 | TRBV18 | TGTGCCAGCTCATTCACCCTACTAGCGGGAGAGGGCAATGAGCAGTTCTTC | CASSFTLLAGEGNEQFF
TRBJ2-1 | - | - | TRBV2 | TGTGCCAGCAGTGGTTCTGACGGCTCCTACAATGAGCAGTTCTTC | CASSGSDGSYNEQFF
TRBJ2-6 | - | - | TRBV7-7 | TGTGCTAGCAGCTTGGGTCATGGGTCTGGGGCCAACGTCCTGACTTTC | CASSLGHGSGANVLTF
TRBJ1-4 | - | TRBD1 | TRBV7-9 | TGTGCCAGCAGCACCCCGGGACAGGGGGCCGAAAAACTGTTTTTT | CASSTPGQGAEKLFF
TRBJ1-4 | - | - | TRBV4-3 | TGCGCCAGCAGCTCAGGGTTGGCTAATGAAAAACTGTTTTTT | CASSSGLANEKLFF
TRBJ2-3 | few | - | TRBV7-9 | TGTGCCAGCATGGACCCTCCAGATACGCAGTATTTT | CASMDPPDTQYF
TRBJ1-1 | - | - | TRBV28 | TGTGCCAGCACCTGGGGGGCCTGGAACACTGAAGCTTTCTTT | CASTWGAWNTEAFF
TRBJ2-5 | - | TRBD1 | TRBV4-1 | TGCGCCAGCAGCCAAGAGGGCAGGGGGCGAAGAGAGACCCAGTACTTC | CASSQEGRGRRETQYF
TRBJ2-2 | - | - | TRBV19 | TGTGCCAGTACTAAAAGGAGTATGGGAACCGGGGAGCTGTTTTTT | CASTKRSMGTGELFF
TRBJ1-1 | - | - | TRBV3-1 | TGTGCCAGCAGCCAAATCGATAGGTCCGGTGAAGCTTTCTTT | CASSQIDRSGEAFF
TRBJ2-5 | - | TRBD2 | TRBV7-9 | TGTGCCAGCATCCCGACAGCGGGGGGGTTTCAGACCCAGTACTTC | CASIPTAGGFQTQYF